Given below is one T cell receptor beta chain in context. This entry is derived from a study of T cells in Graves' hyperthyroidism and ophthalmopathy. Amplified regions were TCR beta CDR3 sequences from RNA transcripts. RT-PCR in the first round (using the HTBI primer set) targeted the TCR CDR3. One entry per CDR3 protein results from TCRdb running MiXCR on the multiplex PCR reads. The repertoire holds roughly 570,000 distinct CDR3 sequences, with about 43% as singletons. The TCR was taken from a woman younger than 30 with Graves' hyperthyroidism. Input material: peripheral blood or thyroid tissue (not recorded which).

CDR3 loop: CSVGHGSNYGYTF. DNA of the CDR3: TGCAGCGTGGGGCACGGATCTAACTATGGCTACACCTTC. The V and J genes are TRBV29-1 and TRBJ1-2; D is possibly TRBD1 (5 bases). This CDR3 region has 13 residues. Trimming left V 6 bases short and J 0 bases short, with 11 bases between. Germline V gene sequence: CDR1 SQVTM, CDR2 ANQGSEA.